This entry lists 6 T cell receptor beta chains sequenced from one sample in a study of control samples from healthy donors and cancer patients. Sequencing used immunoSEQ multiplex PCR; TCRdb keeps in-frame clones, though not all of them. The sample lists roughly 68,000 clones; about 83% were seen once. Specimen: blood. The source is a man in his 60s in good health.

The CDR3: CASSPARGYNQPQHF. CDR3 in DNA: TGTGCCAGCAGCCCAGCGAGGGGCTACAATCAGCCCCAGCATTTT. The V and J genes are TRBV7-2 and TRBJ1-5, with D perhaps TRBD1 (5 bases). The CDR3 extends over 15 amino acids. V dropped 5 bases and J dropped 3 bases, with 14 bases sitting between them. In germline, CDR1 is SGHTA, CDR2 FQGNSA.

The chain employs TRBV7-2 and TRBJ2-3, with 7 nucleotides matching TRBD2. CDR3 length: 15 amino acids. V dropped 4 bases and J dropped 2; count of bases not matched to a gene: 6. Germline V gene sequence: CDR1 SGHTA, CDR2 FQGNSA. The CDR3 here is CASSYVAGPTDTQYF. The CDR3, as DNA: TGTGCCAGCAGCTACGTAGCGGGTCCCACAGATACGCAGTATTTT.

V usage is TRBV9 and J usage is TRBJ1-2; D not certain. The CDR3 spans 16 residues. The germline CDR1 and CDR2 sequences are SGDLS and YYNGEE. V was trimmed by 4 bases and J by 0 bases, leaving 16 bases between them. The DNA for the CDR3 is TGTGCCAGCAGCACCGGGATGGCAGCAGCTAACTATGGCTACACCTTC. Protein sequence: CASSTGMAAANYGYTF.

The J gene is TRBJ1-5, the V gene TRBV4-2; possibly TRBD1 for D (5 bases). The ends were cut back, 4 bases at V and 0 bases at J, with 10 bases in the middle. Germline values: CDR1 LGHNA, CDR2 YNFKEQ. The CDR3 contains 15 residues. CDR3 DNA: TGTGCCAGCAGCCCGACAGAATATAGCAATCAGCCCCAGCATTTT. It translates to CASSPTEYSNQPQHF.

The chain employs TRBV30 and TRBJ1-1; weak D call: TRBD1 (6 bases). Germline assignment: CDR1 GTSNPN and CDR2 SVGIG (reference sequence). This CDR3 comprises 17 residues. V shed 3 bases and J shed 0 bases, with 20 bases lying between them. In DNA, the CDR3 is TGTGCCTGGAGCCGAAACCCCGGGACATCTATGAACACTGAAGCTTTCTTT. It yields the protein CAWSRNPGTSMNTEAFF.

As DNA, the CDR3 is TGTGCCAGCACCCACACTTCGGCTAGCGATCCCTACGAGCAGTACTTC. Its translation: CASTHTSASDPYEQYF. The V and J genes are TRBV6-4 and TRBJ2-7; TRBD2 is a possible D gene (6 bases). This CDR3 contains 16 residues. Germline CDR1 MRHNA, CDR2 SNTAGT. The V end was cut by 7 bases, the J end by 2 bases, with 21 bases between.